The rows below give T cell receptor beta chains drawn from one sample of a study of graft-versus-host responses after intestinal transplantation. Measured with immunoSEQ multiplex PCR; TCRdb has only the in-frame clones, and not every one. The sample shows 20,000 to 25,000 clones, about two fifths of them seen only once. The source material was alloreactive CD8+ T cells from a mixed lymphocyte reaction culture, sampled before transplantation. Every receptor here comes from a human patient who was an organ donor for intestinal transplantation. Both conserved end residues are part of each CDR3. D genes are given only for firm matches. A clone size is listed for some rows: how often the clone was seen (once, few, many), or a class if it is expanded.

>NA|TRBJ2-1|NA|TRBV5-6|15
CASSSPWTPDNEQFF
TGTGCCAGCAGCTCCCCGTGGACCCCGGACAATGAGCAGTTCTTC
>few|TRBJ2-3|TRBD1|TRBV7-3|12
CASSRKTGGVYF
TGTGCCAGCAGCCGAAAGACAGGGGGGGTGTATTTT
>NA|TRBJ2-3|NA|TRBV5-3|14
CASSQPGLTDTQYF
TGTGCCAGCAGCCAACCGGGACTCACAGATACGCAGTATTTT
>few|TRBJ2-7|NA|TRBV6-5|11
CATRNSYEQYF
TGTGCCACGCGCAACTCCTACGAGCAGTACTTC
>NA|TRBJ2-5|NA|TRBV7-8|16
CASSFISGQQQETQYF
TGTGCCAGCAGCTTTATTTCCGGACAGCAACAAGAGACCCAGTACTTC
>NA|TRBJ1-2|NA|TRBV27|13
CASSSRGNYGYTF
TGTGCCAGCAGTTCACGGGGTAACTATGGCTACACCTTC
>NA|TRBJ2-1|TRBD2|TRBV19|16
CASSPGPSGKQNEQFF
TGTGCCAGTAGTCCTGGACCTAGCGGAAAGCAAAATGAGCAGTTCTTC
>medium-sized|TRBJ2-7|NA|TRBV27|13
CASSLVGGYEQYF
TGTGCCAGCAGTTTAGTTGGGGGCTACGAGCAGTACTTC
>NA|TRBJ1-1|NA|TRBV19|16
CASSMSMGQLNTEAFF
TGTGCCAGTAGTATGAGTATGGGACAACTGAACACTGAAGCTTTCTTT
>once|TRBJ2-6|TRBD1|TRBV4-1|18
CAGLSDRAVWSGANVLTF
TGCGCCGGGCTTTCGGACAGGGCGGTTTGGTCTGGGGCCAACGTCCTGACTTTC
>NA|TRBJ2-3|NA|TRBV29-1|19
CSVEMGQGKAGGDTDTQYF
TGCAGCGTTGAAATGGGACAGGGGAAAGCGGGAGGGGACACAGATACGCAGTATTTT
>few|TRBJ2-6|NA|TRBV29-1|14
CSVTPNSGANVLTF
TGCAGCGTGACACCAAACTCTGGGGCCAACGTCCTGACTTTC
>NA|TRBJ1-2|NA|TRBV6-5|14
CASSLQPTNYGYTF
TGTGCCAGCAGCCTACAGCCTACTAACTATGGCTACACCTTC
>few|TRBJ2-1|TRBD2|TRBV13|18
CASSLRTGLADSYNEQFF
TGTGCCAGCAGCTTACGGACGGGACTAGCGGACTCCTACAATGAGCAGTTCTTC
>NA|TRBJ2-5|NA|TRBV6-5|14
CASSLNGRRETQYF
TGTGCCAGCAGTTTAAACGGGAGACGGGAGACCCAGTACTTC
>NA|TRBJ2-5|TRBD2|TRBV4-1|17
CASSLRGPGTSQETQYF
TGCGCCAGCAGCCTACGAGGCCCCGGGACTAGCCAAGAGACCCAGTACTTC
>NA|TRBJ1-1|TRBD1|TRBV4-3|14
CASSQVGGRTEAFF
TGCGCCAGCAGCCAAGTAGGGGGCCGGACTGAAGCTTTCTTT
>few|TRBJ1-4|NA|TRBV6-1|16
CASSEYTGLTNEKLFF
TGTGCCAGCAGTGAATATACGGGGCTTACTAATGAAAAACTGTTTTTT
>NA|TRBJ2-2|NA|TRBV6-1|14
CASSEGLDTGELFF
TGTGCCAGCAGTGAAGGACTAGACACCGGGGAGCTGTTTTTT
>NA|TRBJ2-7|TRBD1|TRBV5-6|16
CASRLEGQGGSYEQYF
TGTGCCAGCAGACTTGAGGGACAGGGAGGCTCCTACGAGCAGTACTTC
>NA|TRBJ1-2|NA|TRBV28|13
CASSFDQGYGYTF
TGTGCCAGCAGTTTCGATCAGGGCTATGGCTACACCTTC
>NA|TRBJ2-7|TRBD1|TRBV23-1|14
CASPLPGQKYEQYF
TGCGCCAGCCCTCTACCGGGACAGAAATACGAGCAGTACTTC
>NA|TRBJ1-2|NA|TRBV19|13
CASSIDVWYGYTF
TGTGCCAGTAGTATCGACGTGTGGTATGGCTACACCTTC
>NA|TRBJ2-1|TRBD2|TRBV7-6|14
CASSFSGIYNEQFF
TGTGCCAGCAGCTTTAGCGGGATCTACAATGAGCAGTTCTTC
>NA|TRBJ2-7|TRBD1|TRBV7-2|14
CASSLVFGTDEQYF
TGTGCCAGCAGCTTAGTATTCGGGACAGACGAGCAGTACTTC
>NA|TRBJ2-1|TRBD1|TRBV6-6|14
CASSSADRENEQFF
TGTGCCAGCAGTTCCGCGGACAGGGAAAATGAGCAGTTCTTC
>NA|TRBJ2-2|TRBD1|TRBV13|17
CASSFPDRGLSTGELFF
TGTGCCAGCAGCTTCCCAGACAGGGGGCTTAGCACCGGGGAGCTGTTTTTT